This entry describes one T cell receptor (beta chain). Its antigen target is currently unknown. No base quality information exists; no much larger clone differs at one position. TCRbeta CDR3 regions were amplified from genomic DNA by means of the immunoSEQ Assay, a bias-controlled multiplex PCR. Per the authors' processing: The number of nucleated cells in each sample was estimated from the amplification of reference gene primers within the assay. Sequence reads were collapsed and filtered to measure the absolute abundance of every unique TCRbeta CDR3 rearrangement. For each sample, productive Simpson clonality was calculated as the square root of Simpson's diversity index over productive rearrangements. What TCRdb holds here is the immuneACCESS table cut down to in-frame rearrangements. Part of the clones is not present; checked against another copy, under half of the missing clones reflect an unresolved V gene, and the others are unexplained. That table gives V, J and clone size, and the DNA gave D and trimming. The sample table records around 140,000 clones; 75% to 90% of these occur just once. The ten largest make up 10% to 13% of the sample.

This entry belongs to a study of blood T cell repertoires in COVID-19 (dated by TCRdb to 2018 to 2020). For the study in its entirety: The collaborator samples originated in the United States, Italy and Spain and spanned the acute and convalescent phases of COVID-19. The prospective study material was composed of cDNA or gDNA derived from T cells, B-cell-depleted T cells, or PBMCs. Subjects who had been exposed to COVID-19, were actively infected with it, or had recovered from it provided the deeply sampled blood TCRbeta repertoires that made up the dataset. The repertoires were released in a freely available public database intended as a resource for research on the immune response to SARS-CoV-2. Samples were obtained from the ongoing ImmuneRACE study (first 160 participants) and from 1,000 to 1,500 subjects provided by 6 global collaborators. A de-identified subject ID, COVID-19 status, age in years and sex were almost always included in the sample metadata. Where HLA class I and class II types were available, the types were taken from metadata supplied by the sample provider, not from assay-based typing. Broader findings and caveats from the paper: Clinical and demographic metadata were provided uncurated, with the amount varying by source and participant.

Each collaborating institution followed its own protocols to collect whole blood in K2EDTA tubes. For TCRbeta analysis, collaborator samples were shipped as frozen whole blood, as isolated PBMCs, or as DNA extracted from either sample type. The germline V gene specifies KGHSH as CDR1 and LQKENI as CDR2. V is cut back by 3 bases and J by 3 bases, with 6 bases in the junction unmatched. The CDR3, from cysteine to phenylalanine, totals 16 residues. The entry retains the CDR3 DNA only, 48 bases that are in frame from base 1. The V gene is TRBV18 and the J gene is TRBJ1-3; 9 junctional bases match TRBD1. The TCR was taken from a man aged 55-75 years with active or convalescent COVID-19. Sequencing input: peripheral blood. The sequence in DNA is TGTGCCAGCTCACCCGGACAGGGGAAAGGTGGAAACACCATATATTTT. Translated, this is CASSPGQGKGGNTIYF. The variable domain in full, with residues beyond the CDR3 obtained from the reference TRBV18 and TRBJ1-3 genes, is NAGVMQNPRHLVRRRGQEARLRCSPMKGHSHVYWYRQLPEEGLKFMVYLQKENIIDESGMPKERFSAEFPKEGPSILRIQQVVRGDSAAYFCASSPGQGKGGNTIYFGEGSWLTVV.